These T cell receptor beta chains were read from a single sample in a study of blood T cell repertoires in COVID-19. Only in-frame clones appear in the TCRdb table, and some are missing; sequencing was by immunoSEQ multiplex PCR. The data show 200,000 to 250,000 clones, around 80% seen once. Specimen: peripheral blood. These receptor sequences come from a man in his fifties with active or convalescent COVID-19. The CDR3 runs from the conserved cysteine through the conserved F or W.

j_call	v_call	cdr3_aa
TRBJ1-1	TRBV5-5	CASSFRGGQSANTEAFF
TRBJ1-2	TRBV6-1	CASSEIGQGSYGYTF
TRBJ2-3	TRBV12-5	CASGLGLTGVGDTQYF
TRBJ1-4	TRBV4-2	CASSPGQTNEKLFF
TRBJ1-3	TRBV30	CAWSPGISGNTIYF
TRBJ2-7	TRBV11-2	CASSLRTGSRYEQYF
TRBJ2-5	TRBV16	CASSQSARIETQYF
TRBJ1-2	TRBV6-2/TRBV6-3	CASSNRGLYGYTF
TRBJ2-7	TRBV5-4	CASSSPGLAGHYEQYF
TRBJ2-7	TRBV6-5	CASSVSTAGVYEQYF